One sample yielded the 16 T cell receptor beta chains listed below, sequenced in a study of T cell responses to AZD1222 COVID-19 vaccine. This table comes from immunoSEQ multiplex PCR, and its TCRdb copy is limited to in-frame clones, with some not included. Of some 150,000 clones detected, 94% appear once; the ten largest clones hold over 0.95%. The sample consisted of peripheral blood, taken on day 0 of AZD1222 vaccination. Every receptor here comes from an adult in good health.

The chain carries TRBV5-1 and TRBJ1-1; D gene unclear. The CDR3 consists of 14 residues. Trimming pared 0 bases from V and 4 bases from J, leaving 10 bases between. The germline gives CDR1 SGHRS, CDR2 YFSETQ. This CDR3 is CASSLEGRPTEAFF. The CDR3 DNA follows: TGCGCCAGCAGCTTGGAGGGCAGACCCACTGAAGCTTTCTTT.

The J gene is TRBJ1-2, the V gene TRBV5-1; TRBD1 is a possible D gene (6 bases). Trimming took off 4 bases at V and 2 bases at J, with 18 bases between the two ends. This CDR3 is 16 amino acids long. Germline V gene data show CDR1 as SGHRS and CDR2 as YFSETQ. The CDR3 is CASSLVGHPGNYGYTF. In nucleotides, the CDR3 is TGCGCCAGCAGCCTAGTGGGACACCCAGGGAACTATGGCTACACCTTC.

The V call is TRBV3-1 (or the pseudogene TRBV3-2), the J call TRBJ1-1; maybe TRBD1 (5 bases). The V gene's germline CDR1 is LGHDT and CDR2 YNNKEL (reference sequence). This CDR3 has 14 residues. The ends were cut back, 2 bases at V and 8 bases at J, with 15 bases in the middle. CDR3 nucleotides: TGTGCCAGCAGCCAAAACACAGGAATTCTCGAAGCTTTCTTT. Translated, it gives CASSQNTGILEAFF.

The V and J genes are TRBV27 and TRBJ2-3; D uncertain. V lost 4 bases and J 2 bases, leaving 13 bases between the germline ends. From germline, CDR1 is MNHEY and CDR2 SMNVEV (reference sequence). This CDR3 has 15 amino acids. The CDR3 reads CASSSVVLDTDTQYF. CDR3 DNA: TGTGCCAGCAGTTCTGTCGTCCTCGACACAGATACGCAGTATTTT.

J is TRBJ1-1 and V is TRBV3-1 (or the pseudogene TRBV3-2); tentatively, D is TRBD1 (6 bases). Germline V gives CDR1 LGHDT, CDR2 YNNKEL (reference sequence). The CDR3 sequence is 17 residues long. The germline V and J ends were trimmed by 4 bases and 0 bases, with 18 bases remaining between them. The CDR3 DNA follows: TGTGCCAGCAGCCCAATTCGGGGGCGTGGGGTGAACACTGAAGCTTTCTTT. Amino acid sequence: CASSPIRGRGVNTEAFF.

V is TRBV27 and J is TRBJ2-3; D is possibly TRBD1 (8 bases). The CDR3 loop spans 16 amino acids. V was cut by 5 bases and J by 0 bases, with 15 bases left in between. The germline V gene has CDR1 MNHEY and CDR2 SMNVEV (reference sequence). Written as DNA, the CDR3 is TGTGCCAGCAGTCTTGGACAGGGAGGGAGCACAGATACGCAGTATTTT. It translates to CASSLGQGGSTDTQYF.

The chain joins TRBV11-2 to TRBJ2-2; the match to TRBD2 covers 7 bases. This CDR3 region has 13 residues. V dropped 3 bases and J dropped 5; count of bases not matched to a gene: 0. The germline V gene has CDR1 SGHAT and CDR2 FQNNGV. The CDR3 protein is CASSLGGTGELFF. The CDR3 nucleotides read TGTGCCAGCAGCTTGGGAGGGACCGGGGAGCTGTTTTTT.

This sequence joins TRBV18 and TRBJ1-1; a possible D gene is TRBD1 (5 bases). The CDR3 length is 17 residues. The germline V gene encodes CDR1 KGHSH and CDR2 LQKENI. Trimming shortened V by 0 bases and J by 5 bases, and 19 bases separated the two germline ends. The CDR3 region has the DNA TGTGCCAGCTCACCACCGCTGGCAGGGTCGAGGGGAACTGAAGCTTTCTTT. Encoded protein: CASSPPLAGSRGTEAFF.

The V call is TRBV6-1, the J call TRBJ1-2, with a possible D match to TRBD1 (5 bases). V lost 4 bases, J lost 0 bases, and 21 bases lay in between. This CDR3 region has 18 residues. Looked up from germline, CDR1 is MNHNS and CDR2 is SASEGT. The chain's CDR3 is CASSAPPGRKGSNYGYTF. DNA for the CDR3: TGTGCCAGCAGTGCGCCCCCGGGACGCAAGGGGTCTAACTATGGCTACACCTTC.

This chain joins TRBV15 and TRBJ2-4, with D maybe TRBD1 (5 bases). This CDR3 region has 17 residues. CDR1 LNHNV and CDR2 YYDKDF come from the germline V gene (reference sequence). V lost 1 base and J lost 0, with 13 bases in between. CDR3 DNA sequence: TGTGCCACCAGCAGAGGTGACAGTTCTTTAGCCAAAAACATTCAGTACTTC. Translation gives CATSRGDSSLAKNIQYF.

This rearrangement joins TRBV28 to TRBJ1-2, with 8 bases lining up with TRBD1. The V gene end was trimmed by 6 bases and the J gene end by 4 bases; junction bases not matched to a gene: 7. Germline V gene data show CDR1 as MDHEN and CDR2 as SYDVKM. The CDR3 is 14 amino acids. CDR3 DNA sequence: TGTGCCAGCAGGACGGGACAGGCGTTCTATGGCTACACCTTC. It codes for CASRTGQAFYGYTF.

DNA of the CDR3: TGTGCCAGTTATACAGGGTTCAATCAGCCCCAGCATTTT. This encodes CASYTGFNQPQHF. The gene calls are TRBV19 and TRBJ1-5, with a weak D call TRBD1 (6 bases). This CDR3 has 13 amino acids. Per the germline V gene, CDR1 is LNHDA and CDR2 is SQIVND (reference sequence). The V and J ends lost 8 bases and 3 bases respectively, with 11 bases between them.

This chain connects TRBV28 to TRBJ2-2; TRBD2 matches at 10 bases. With V trimmed by 11 bases and J by 7 bases, 13 bases remained unmatched. The CDR3 is 15 amino acids. Germline CDR1 is MDHEN and CDR2 is SYDVKM. CDR3 nucleotides: TGTGCCGGAACTCGAGCGGGGGGGCCGGTCGGGGAGCTGTTTTTT. Amino acid sequence: CAGTRAGGPVGELFF. Full variable domain (outside the CDR3, taken from reference TRBV28 and TRBJ2-2): DVKVTQSSRYLVKRTGEKVFLECVQDMDHENMFWYRQDPGLGLRLIYFSYDVKMKEKGDIPEGYSVSREKKERFSLILESASTNQTSMYLCAGTRAGGPVGELFFGEGSRLTVL.

The rearrangement links TRBV3-1 (or the pseudogene TRBV3-2) to TRBJ1-2; possibly TRBD1 for D (6 bases). Germline CDR1 reads LGHDT; CDR2 reads YNNKEL (reference sequence). The CDR3 spans 16 residues. Trimming removed 1 base from V and 2 bases from J, with 14 bases in between. In DNA, the CDR3 is TGTGCCAGCAGCCAAGCCCGAGGCAGGGGAAACTATGGCTACACCTTC. Protein: CASSQARGRGNYGYTF.

The chain uses TRBV7-6 and TRBJ1-4; D uncertain. CDR1 is SGHVS and CDR2 is FNYEAQ in the germline V gene. V lost 1 base and J lost 5, with 11 bases in between. This CDR3 contains 15 residues. For the CDR3, the DNA is TGTGCCAGCAGCTTAGGAGGGTATCTCAATGAAAAACTGTTTTTT. This sequence encodes CASSLGGYLNEKLFF.

The rearrangement uses TRBV19 and TRBJ2-1, with D perhaps TRBD1 (6 bases). Per the germline V gene, CDR1 is LNHDA and CDR2 is SQIVND (reference sequence). The V end was cut by 5 bases, the J end by 2 bases, with 13 bases between. The CDR3 consists of 15 residues. CDR3 coding DNA: TGTGCCAGTAGTGTCTCGCAGGGGCCCTACAATGAGCAGTTCTTC. This encodes CASSVSQGPYNEQFF.